This paragraph reports one TCR beta chain. Germline V gene sequence: CDR1 MNHNS, CDR2 SASEGT. This CDR3 comprises 15 residues. V was pared by 0 bases and J by 5 bases, with 13 bases between. These data belong to a study of T cells in Graves' hyperthyroidism and ophthalmopathy. The cohort's ophthalmopathy patients, a group with duration under 3 months, had a Clinical Activity Score of at least 3 and a NOSPECS grade of at least 4. Regions amplified from RNA transcripts were the TCR beta CDR3 regions. A first-round RT-PCR of the TCR CDR3 used the HTBI primer set. MiXCR, run by TCRdb on the multiplex PCR reads, gives a single entry per CDR3 protein. Of roughly 600,000 distinct CDR3 sequences listed, around 15% are singletons.

This sequence originates from a woman aged 50 to 65 with Graves' ophthalmopathy. The chain uses TRBV6-1 and TRBJ1-2; D ambiguous. The sequenced sample was blood. The CDR3 DNA reads TGTGCCAGCAGTGAAGCGCTAGGTCATCTTTATGGCTACACCTTC. Protein sequence: CASSEALGHLYGYTF.